These T cell receptor beta chains were read from a single sample in a study of T-cell reconstitution after alpha-beta-depleted transplantation in children. TCRdb redid the calling of the PCR reads with MiXCR, one entry per CDR3 protein. The sample records hundreds of thousands of distinct CDR3 sequences, roughly 15% being singletons. The sequencing used PBMCs, mostly from graft donor cells, collected 360 days after TCRalphabeta/CD19-depleted stem cell transplant. The origin of the receptors is a boy younger than two who had a stem cell transplant for Wiskott-Aldrich syndrome, so the T cells may come from the graft donor. CDR3s include the opening cysteine and the closing phenylalanine or tryptophan. Fields, in order: V gene, J gene, D gene, clone size, CDR3 DNA, CDR3 protein. A D gene is named only where the DNA matches it firmly. Only some rows state a clone size, as once, few, many or a class for expanded clones.

TRBV5-5	TRBJ2-1	NA	NA	TGTGCCAGCAGCTTGAACATCTACAATGAGCAGTTCTTC	CASSLNIYNEQFF
TRBV11-2	TRBJ2-1	NA	NA	TGTGCCAGCAGCTTACGTGAACTAGGCGAGCAGTTCTTC	CASSLRELGEQFF
TRBV7-9	TRBJ2-7	TRBD1	NA	TGTGCCAGCAGCCGACCCCCCAACAGGGGCGAGCAGTACTTC	CASSRPPNRGEQYF
TRBV27	TRBJ1-1	NA	many	TGTGCCAGCAGTCAGGACAGGAACACTGAAGCTTTCTTT	CASSQDRNTEAFF
TRBV28	TRBJ2-7	NA	few	TGTGCCAGCAGACAGACAGGTTACGAGCAGTACTTC	CASRQTGYEQYF
TRBV2	TRBJ2-7	NA	few	TGTGCCAGCAACCACGTAGTCTACGAGCAGTACTTC	CASNHVVYEQYF
TRBV10-3	TRBJ2-1	NA	few	TGTGCCATCAGTGCCCAGGGGCTGAGGCAGTTCTTC	CAISAQGLRQFF
TRBV30	TRBJ1-4	NA	NA	TGTGCCTGGAGCAGAGAGTTTTACTATGAAAAACTGTTTTTT	CAWSREFYYEKLFF
TRBV12-3/TRBV12-4	TRBJ2-5	NA	NA	TGTGCCAGCAGTTGGGCCGTACAAGAGACCCAGTACTTC	CASSWAVQETQYF
TRBV5-1	TRBJ2-1	NA	few	TGCGCCAGCAGTAAGGACGTTGAGCAGTTCTTC	CASSKDVEQFF
TRBV13	TRBJ1-4	TRBD1	NA	TGTGCCAGCAGTCAGGCCAAGACAGGGGTCTACCTCCCAACTAATGAAAAACTGTTTTTT	CASSQAKTGVYLPTNEKLFF
TRBV12-3/TRBV12-4	TRBJ2-1	TRBD2	few	TGTGCCAGCAGTGCGAAACTAGCGGGGGCTTACAATGAGCAGTTCTTC	CASSAKLAGAYNEQFF
TRBV20-1	TRBJ2-5	TRBD2	NA	TGCAGTGCTAGAGGGGGCCGGGGACTAGGGTTGAAAGAGACCCAGTACTTC	CSARGGRGLGLKETQYF
TRBV12-3/TRBV12-4	TRBJ1-6	TRBD1	few	TGTGCCAGCAGTTTGGGACAGGTTGGATCACCCCTCCACTTT	CASSLGQVGSPLHF
TRBV12-3/TRBV12-4	TRBJ2-2	NA	NA	TGTGCCAGCAGAAGAAACTCCGGGGAGCTGTTTTTT	CASRRNSGELFF
TRBV3-1	TRBJ2-2	NA	NA	TGTGCCAGCAGCCTAAGAAAGAACACCGGGGAGCTGTTTTTT	CASSLRKNTGELFF
TRBV25-1	TRBJ1-6	NA	NA	TGTGCCAGCGGATGGGAGTTTAATTCACCCCTCCACTTT	CASGWEFNSPLHF
TRBV20-1	TRBJ2-7	NA	NA	TGCAGTGACAGACTTAGGATTTCTTCCTACGAGCAGTACTTC	CSDRLRISSYEQYF
TRBV16	TRBJ2-1	TRBD2	few	TGTGCCAGCAGCCCGTCACCGGGACTAGCGGGCCCCCATGAGCAGTTCTTC	CASSPSPGLAGPHEQFF
TRBV7-7	TRBJ2-3	NA	few	TGTGCCAGCAGCCCTCATTCAGGGATTACGGATACGCAGTATTTT	CASSPHSGITDTQYF